This T cell receptor (beta chain) was identified during a study of blood T cell repertoires in COVID-19. Overall study context: The cDNA or gDNA used as material had been derived from T cells, B-cell-depleted T cells, or PBMCs.

The cohort comprised adults aged about 18 to 100 years residing in 20 to 30 US areas. Germline-derived CDR1 and CDR2 are SGHAT and FQNNGV. The CDR3 runs 13 residues. The ends were cut back, 5 bases at V and 5 bases at J, with 12 bases in the middle. Data came from immunoSEQ multiplex PCR; TCRdb stores just in-frame clones and leaves some out. Of 350,000 to 450,000 clones in the sample, around 87% were seen once. The sequencing input was PBMCs or T cells enriched from blood (not recorded which). This sequence joins TRBV11-2 and TRBJ1-1; maybe TRBD1 (5 bases). This clonotype originated in a man aged 30-40 years who had recovered from COVID-19. The CDR3 protein is CASSQMRGTEAFF. The CDR3 nucleotides read TGTGCCAGCAGCCAAATGCGGGGGACTGAAGCTTTCTTT.